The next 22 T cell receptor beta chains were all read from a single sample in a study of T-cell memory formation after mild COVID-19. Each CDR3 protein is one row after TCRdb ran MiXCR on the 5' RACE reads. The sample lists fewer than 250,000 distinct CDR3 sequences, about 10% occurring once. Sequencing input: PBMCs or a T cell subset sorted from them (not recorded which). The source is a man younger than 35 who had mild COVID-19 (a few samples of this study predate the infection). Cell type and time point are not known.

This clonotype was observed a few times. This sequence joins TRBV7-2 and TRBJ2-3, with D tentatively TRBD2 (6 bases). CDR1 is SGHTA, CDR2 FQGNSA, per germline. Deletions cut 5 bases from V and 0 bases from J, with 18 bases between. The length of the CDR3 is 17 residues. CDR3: CASSPPQAGASTDTQYF. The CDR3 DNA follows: TGTGCCAGCAGCCCACCTCAAGCGGGTGCTAGCACAGATACGCAGTATTTT.

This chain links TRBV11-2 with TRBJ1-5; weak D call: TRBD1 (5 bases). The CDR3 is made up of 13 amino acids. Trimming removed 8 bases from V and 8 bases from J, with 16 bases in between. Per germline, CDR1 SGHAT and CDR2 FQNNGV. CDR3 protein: CASGGGRLEPQHF. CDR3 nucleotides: TGTGCCAGCGGCGGGGGTCGCCTTGAGCCCCAGCATTTT.

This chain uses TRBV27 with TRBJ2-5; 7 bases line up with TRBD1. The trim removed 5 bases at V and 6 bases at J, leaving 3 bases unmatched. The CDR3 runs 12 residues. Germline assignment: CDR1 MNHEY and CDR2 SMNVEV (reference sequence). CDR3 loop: CASSVTGQTQYF. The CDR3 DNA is TGTGCCAGCAGTGTGACAGGGCAGACCCAGTACTTC.

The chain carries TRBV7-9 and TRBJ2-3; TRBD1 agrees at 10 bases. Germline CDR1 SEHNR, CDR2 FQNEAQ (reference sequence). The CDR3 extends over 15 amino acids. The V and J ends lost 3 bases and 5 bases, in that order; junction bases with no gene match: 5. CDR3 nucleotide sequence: TGTGCCAGCAGCTTTACCCGGGACAGGGGAGATACGCAGTATTTT. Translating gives CASSFTRDRGDTQYF.

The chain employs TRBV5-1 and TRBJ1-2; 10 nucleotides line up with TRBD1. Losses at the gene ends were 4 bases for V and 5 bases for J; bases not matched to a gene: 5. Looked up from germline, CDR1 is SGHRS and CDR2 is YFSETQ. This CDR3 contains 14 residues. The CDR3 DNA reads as TGCGCCAGCAGCGTGACAGGGGGCGCATATGGCTACACCTTC. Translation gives CASSVTGGAYGYTF.

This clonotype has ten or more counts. CDR3 sequence: CASSESDWRYEQYF. The CDR3 nucleotides are TGTGCCAGCAGTGAATCGGATTGGCGTTACGAGCAGTACTTC. The chain links TRBV25-1 to TRBJ2-7; unclear D gene. The germline V gene has CDR1 MGHDK and CDR2 SYGVNS. CDR3 length: 14 residues. V lost 1 base and J 4 bases, leaving 11 bases between the germline ends.

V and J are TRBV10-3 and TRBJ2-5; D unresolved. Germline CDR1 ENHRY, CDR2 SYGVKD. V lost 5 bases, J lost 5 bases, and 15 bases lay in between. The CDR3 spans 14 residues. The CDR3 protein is CAISSATSKETQYF. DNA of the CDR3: TGTGCCATCAGTTCGGCAACCTCCAAGGAGACCCAGTACTTC.

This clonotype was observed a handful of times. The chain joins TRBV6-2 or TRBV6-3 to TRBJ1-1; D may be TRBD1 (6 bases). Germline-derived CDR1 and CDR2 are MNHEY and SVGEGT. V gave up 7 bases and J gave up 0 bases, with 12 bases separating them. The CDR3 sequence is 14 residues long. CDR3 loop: CASTRQAVNTEAFF. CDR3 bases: TGTGCCAGCACTCGACAGGCCGTGAACACTGAAGCTTTCTTT.

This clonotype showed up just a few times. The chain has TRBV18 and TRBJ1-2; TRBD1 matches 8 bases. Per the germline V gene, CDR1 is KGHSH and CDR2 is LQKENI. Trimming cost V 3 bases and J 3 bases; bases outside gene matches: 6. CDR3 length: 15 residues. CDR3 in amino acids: CASSPGLTGDYGYTF. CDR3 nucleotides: TGTGCCAGCTCACCGGGGTTGACAGGGGACTATGGCTACACCTTC.

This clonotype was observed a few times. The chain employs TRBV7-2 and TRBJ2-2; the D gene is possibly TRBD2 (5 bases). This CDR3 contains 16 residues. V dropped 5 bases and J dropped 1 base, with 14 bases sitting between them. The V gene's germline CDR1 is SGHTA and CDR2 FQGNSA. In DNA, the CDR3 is TGTGCCAGCAGCCCTCGATCCCGGGGGAACACCGGGGAGCTGTTTTTT. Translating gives CASSPRSRGNTGELFF.

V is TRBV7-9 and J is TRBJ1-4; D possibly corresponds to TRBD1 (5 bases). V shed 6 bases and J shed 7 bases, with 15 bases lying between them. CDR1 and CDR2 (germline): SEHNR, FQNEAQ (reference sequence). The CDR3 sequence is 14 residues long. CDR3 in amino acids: CASSLVAGPEKLFF. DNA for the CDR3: TGTGCCAGCAGTCTCGTGGCAGGGCCTGAAAAACTGTTTTTT.

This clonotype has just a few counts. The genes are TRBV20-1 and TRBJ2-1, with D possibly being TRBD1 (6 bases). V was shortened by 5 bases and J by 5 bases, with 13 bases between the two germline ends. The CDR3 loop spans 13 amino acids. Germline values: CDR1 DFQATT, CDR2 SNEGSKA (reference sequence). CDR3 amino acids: CSAPRTAHNEQFF. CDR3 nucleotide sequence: TGCAGTGCTCCAAGGACAGCCCACAATGAGCAGTTCTTC.

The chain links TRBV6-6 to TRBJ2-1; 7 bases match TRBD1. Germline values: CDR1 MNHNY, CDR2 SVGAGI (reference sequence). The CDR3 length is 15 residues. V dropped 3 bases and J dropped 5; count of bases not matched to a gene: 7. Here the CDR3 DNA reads TGTGCCAGCAGTTATCGAGGGGGCATCGACAATGAGCAGTTCTTC. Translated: CASSYRGGIDNEQFF.

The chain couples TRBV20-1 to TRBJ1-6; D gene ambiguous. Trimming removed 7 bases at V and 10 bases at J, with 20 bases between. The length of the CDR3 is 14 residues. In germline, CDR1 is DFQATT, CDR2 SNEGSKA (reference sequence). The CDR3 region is CSVEEGPWPSPLHF. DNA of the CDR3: TGCAGTGTCGAGGAGGGCCCCTGGCCGTCACCCCTCCACTTT.

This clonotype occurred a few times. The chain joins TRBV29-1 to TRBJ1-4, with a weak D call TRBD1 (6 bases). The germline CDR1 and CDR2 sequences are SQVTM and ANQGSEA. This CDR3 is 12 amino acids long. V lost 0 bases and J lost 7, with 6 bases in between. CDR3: CSVEEQGEKLFF. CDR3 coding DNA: TGCAGCGTTGAAGAACAGGGTGAAAAACTGTTTTTT.

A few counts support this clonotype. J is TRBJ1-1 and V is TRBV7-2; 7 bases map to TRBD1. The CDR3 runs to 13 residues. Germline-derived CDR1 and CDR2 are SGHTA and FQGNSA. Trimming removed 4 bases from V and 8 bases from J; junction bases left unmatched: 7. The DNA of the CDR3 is TGTGCCAGCAGCTCTGAACAGGGGCGAGAAGCTTTCTTT. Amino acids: CASSSEQGREAFF.

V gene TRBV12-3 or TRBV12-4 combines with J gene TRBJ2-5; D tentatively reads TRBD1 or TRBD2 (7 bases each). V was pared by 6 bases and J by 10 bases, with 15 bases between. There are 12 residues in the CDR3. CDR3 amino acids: CASSQGGGGQYF. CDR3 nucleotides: TGTGCCAGCAGCCAGGGGGGCGGGGGCCAGTACTTC.

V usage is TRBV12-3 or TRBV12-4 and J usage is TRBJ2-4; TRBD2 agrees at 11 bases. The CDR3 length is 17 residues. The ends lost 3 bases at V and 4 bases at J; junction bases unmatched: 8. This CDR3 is CASSFGLAGGGKNIQYF. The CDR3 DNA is TGTGCCAGCAGTTTTGGCCTAGCGGGGGGCGGGAAAAACATTCAGTACTTC.

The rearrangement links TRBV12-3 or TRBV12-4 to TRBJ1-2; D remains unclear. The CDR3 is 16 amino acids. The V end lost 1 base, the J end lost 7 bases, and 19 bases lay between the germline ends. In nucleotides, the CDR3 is TGTGCCAGCAGTTTAGGCCCCCGCTATACCAGCTCTGGCTACACCTTC. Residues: CASSLGPRYTSSGYTF.

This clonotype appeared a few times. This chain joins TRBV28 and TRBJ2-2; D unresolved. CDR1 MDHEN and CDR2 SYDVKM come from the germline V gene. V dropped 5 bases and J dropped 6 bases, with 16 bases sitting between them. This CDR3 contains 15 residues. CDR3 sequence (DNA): TGTGCCAGCAGTCCTGCTGCAATTGACGCCGGGGAGCTGTTTTTT. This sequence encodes CASSPAAIDAGELFF.

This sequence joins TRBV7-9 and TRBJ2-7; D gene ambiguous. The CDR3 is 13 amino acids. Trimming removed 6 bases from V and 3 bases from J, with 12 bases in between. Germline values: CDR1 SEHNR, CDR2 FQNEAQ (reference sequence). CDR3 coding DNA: TGTGCCAGCAGTCCCGGGCGGTTCTACGAGCAGTACTTC. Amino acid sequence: CASSPGRFYEQYF.

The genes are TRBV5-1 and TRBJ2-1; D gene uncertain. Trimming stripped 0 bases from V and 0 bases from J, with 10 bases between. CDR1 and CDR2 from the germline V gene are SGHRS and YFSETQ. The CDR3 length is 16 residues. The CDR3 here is CASSLAGQASYNEQFF. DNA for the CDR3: TGCGCCAGCAGCTTGGCCGGGCAGGCCTCCTACAATGAGCAGTTCTTC.